The rows below give T cell receptor beta chains drawn from one sample of a study of blood T cell repertoires in COVID-19. Measured with immunoSEQ multiplex PCR; TCRdb has only the in-frame clones, and not every one. The sample includes about 140,000 clones, 84% of them seen just once. The sample was peripheral blood. The receptors stem from a human donor in a cohort sampled during active COVID-19. Each CDR3 is given with its conserved first and last residue. The D gene is left open where the match is weak.

D,V,J,CDR3
TRBD2,TRBV6-6,TRBJ2-1,CASSGGLASSYNEQFF
TRBD2,TRBV5-1,TRBJ2-5,CASSLATGGRETQYF
TRBD1,TRBV5-1,TRBJ1-1,CASSYSSTGPGKVLRLHTEAFF
-,TRBV7-9,TRBJ1-2,CASSPGDGGRYGYTF
-,TRBV11-3,TRBJ2-1,CASSLAGDNEQFF
-,TRBV11-3,TRBJ1-1,CASSPGGNTEAFF
-,TRBV15,TRBJ2-7,CATSRVRGILQDEQYF
TRBD1,TRBV25-1,TRBJ1-2,CASSGRTGDGYTF
-,TRBV7-9,TRBJ2-3,CASSSVSGYTDTQYF
TRBD1,TRBV29-1,TRBJ1-1,CSGLGTGGTEAFF
-,TRBV28,TRBJ2-7,CASSLGRAYEQYF
-,TRBV10-1,TRBJ2-3,CASSDRLTGRDTQYF
-,TRBV5-5,TRBJ2-7,CASIPTGDSYEQYF
-,TRBV3-1/TRBV3-2,TRBJ2-1,CASSQEGSRYNEQFF
TRBD1,TRBV6-5,TRBJ1-2,CASSYSDRELGYTF
TRBD2,TRBV2,TRBJ2-7,CASRYLLAGDDKEQYF
-,TRBV20-1,TRBJ1-6,CSASSDGNSPLHF
-,TRBV7-8,TRBJ2-5,CASSLDRSQETQYF
-,TRBV6-5,TRBJ1-2,CASKGQGPEGGYTF
-,TRBV5-5,TRBJ2-7,CASSLAGSYEQYF
-,TRBV9,TRBJ2-4,CASSVEGRDVQYF
-,TRBV7-2,TRBJ1-1,CASSLGPGNTEAFF
TRBD1,TRBV5-4,TRBJ1-2,CASSPRGQEADYGYTF
-,TRBV3-1/TRBV3-2,TRBJ1-3,CASSQRQPSGNTIYF